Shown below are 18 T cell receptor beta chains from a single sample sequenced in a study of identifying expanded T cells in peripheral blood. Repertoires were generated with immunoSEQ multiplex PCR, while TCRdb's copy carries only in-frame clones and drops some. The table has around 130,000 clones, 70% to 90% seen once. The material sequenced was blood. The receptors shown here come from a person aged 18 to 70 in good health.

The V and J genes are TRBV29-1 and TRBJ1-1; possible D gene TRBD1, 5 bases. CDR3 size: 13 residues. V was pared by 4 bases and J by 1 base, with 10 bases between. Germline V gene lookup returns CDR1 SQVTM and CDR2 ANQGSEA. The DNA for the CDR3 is TGCAGCGTTGCCCGGGACGGGAACACTGAAGCTTTCTTT. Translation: CSVARDGNTEAFF.

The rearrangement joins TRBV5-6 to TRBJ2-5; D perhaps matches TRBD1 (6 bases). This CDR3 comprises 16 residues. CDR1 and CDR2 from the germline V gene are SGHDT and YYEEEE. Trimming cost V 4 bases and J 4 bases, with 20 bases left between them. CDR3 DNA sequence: TGTGCCAGCAGCGCCCTGACGGTCAGGGGTTTAGAGACCCAGTACTTC. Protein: CASSALTVRGLETQYF.

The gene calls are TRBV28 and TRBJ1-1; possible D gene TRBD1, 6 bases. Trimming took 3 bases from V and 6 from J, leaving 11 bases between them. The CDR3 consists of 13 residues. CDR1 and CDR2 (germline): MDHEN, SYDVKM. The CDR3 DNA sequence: TGTGCCAGCAGTTTGGCAGGGGCTGCTGAAGCTTTCTTT. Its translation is CASSLAGAAEAFF.

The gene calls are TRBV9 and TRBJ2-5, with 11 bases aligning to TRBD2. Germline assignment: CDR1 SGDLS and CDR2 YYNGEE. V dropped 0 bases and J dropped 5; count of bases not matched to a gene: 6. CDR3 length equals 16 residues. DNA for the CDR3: TGTGCCAGCAGCGTAGAAGCTAGCGGGGGGAGTGAGACCCAGTACTTC. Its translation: CASSVEASGGSETQYF.

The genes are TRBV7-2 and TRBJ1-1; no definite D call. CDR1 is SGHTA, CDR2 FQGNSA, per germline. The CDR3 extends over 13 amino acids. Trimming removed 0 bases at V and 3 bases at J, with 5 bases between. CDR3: CASSLAGYTEAFF. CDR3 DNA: TGTGCCAGCAGCTTAGCAGGGTACACTGAAGCTTTCTTT.

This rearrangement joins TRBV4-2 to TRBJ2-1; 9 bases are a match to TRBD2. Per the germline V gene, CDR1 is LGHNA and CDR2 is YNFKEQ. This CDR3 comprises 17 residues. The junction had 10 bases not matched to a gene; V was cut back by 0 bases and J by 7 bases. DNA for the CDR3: TGTGCCAGCAGCCAAGATTCGGGCGGGAGGGCCCAGAATGAGCAGTTCTTC. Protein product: CASSQDSGGRAQNEQFF.

CDR3 nucleotide sequence: TGTGCCAGTAGTGCGGCCATGGGACAGGCTAGCACAGATACGCAGTATTTT. Amino acids: CASSAAMGQASTDTQYF. The rearrangement uses TRBV19 and TRBJ2-3; 8 nucleotides align to TRBD1. The CDR3 totals 17 residues. V lost 5 bases, J lost 0 bases, and 10 bases stayed unmatched. Germline CDR1 reads LNHDA; CDR2 reads SQIVND (reference sequence).

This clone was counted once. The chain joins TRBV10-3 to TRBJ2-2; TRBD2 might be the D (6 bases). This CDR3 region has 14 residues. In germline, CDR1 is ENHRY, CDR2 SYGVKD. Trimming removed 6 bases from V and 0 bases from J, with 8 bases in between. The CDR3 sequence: CAIRWDSNTGELFF. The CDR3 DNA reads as TGTGCCATCAGGTGGGACTCGAACACCGGGGAGCTGTTTTTT.

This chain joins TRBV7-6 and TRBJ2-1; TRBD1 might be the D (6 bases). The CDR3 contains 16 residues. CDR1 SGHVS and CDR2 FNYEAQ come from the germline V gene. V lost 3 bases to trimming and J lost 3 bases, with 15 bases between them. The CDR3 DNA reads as TGTGCCAGCAGCTTGATAGGACAAGGGGGCTACAATGAGCAGTTCTTC. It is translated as CASSLIGQGGYNEQFF.

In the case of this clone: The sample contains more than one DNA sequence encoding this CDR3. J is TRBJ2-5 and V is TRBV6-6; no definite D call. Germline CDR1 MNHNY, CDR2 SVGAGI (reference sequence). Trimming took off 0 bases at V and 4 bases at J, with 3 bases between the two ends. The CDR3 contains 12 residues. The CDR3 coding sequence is TGTGCCAGCAGTTACTCAGGAGAGACCCAGTACTTC. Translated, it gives CASSYSGETQYF.

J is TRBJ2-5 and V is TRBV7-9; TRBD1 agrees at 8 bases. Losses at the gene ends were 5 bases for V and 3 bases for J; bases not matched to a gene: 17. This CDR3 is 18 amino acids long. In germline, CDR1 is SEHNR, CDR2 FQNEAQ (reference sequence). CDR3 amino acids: CASSPAARGQSGKETQYF. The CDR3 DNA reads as TGTGCCAGCAGCCCAGCGGCCAGGGGGCAAAGTGGGAAAGAGACCCAGTACTTC.

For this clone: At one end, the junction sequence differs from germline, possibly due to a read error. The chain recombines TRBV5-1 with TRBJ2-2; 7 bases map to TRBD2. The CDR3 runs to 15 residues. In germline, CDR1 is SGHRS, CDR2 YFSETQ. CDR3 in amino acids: CASRLAGANTGELFF. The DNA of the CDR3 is TGCGCCAGCAGGTTGGCGGGAGCGAACACCGGGGAGCTGTTTTTT.

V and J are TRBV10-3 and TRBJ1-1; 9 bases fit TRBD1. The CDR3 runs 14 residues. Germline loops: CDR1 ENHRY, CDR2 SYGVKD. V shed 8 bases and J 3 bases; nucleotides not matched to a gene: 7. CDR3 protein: CAIHPGTGHTEAFF. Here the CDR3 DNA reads TGTGCCATCCACCCCGGGACAGGGCACACTGAAGCTTTCTTT.

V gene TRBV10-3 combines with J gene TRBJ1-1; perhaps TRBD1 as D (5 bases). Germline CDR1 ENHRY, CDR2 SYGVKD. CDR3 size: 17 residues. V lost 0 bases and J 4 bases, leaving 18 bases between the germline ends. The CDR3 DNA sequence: TGTGCCATCAGTGAGTCCACCGGACACGTTGATGTCACTGAAGCTTTCTTT. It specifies CAISESTGHVDVTEAFF.

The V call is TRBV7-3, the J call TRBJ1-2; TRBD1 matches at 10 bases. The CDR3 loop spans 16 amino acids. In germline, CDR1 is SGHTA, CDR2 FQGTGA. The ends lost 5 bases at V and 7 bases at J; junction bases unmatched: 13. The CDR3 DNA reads TGTGCCAGCAGCCCCACCAAGCCGGGACAGGGGTCTGGCTACACCTTC. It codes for CASSPTKPGQGSGYTF.

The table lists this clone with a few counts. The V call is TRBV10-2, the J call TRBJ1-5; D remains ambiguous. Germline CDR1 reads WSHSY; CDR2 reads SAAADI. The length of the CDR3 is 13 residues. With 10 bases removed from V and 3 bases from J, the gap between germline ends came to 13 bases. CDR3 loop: CATSVAFNQPQHF. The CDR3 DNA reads TGCGCCACCTCAGTGGCCTTCAATCAGCCCCAGCATTTT.

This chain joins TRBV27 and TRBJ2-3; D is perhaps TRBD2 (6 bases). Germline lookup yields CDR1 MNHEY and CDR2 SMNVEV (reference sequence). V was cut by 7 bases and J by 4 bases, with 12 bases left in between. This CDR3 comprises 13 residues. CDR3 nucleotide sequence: TGTGCCAGCATCAGCGGGTGGTCAGATACGCAGTATTTT. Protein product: CASISGWSDTQYF.

The CDR3 is CASSPPRQGGYGYTF. CDR3 sequence (DNA): TGTGCCAGCAGTCCGCCAAGACAGGGGGGCTATGGCTACACCTTC. The chain has TRBV28 and TRBJ1-2, with 9 bases fitting TRBD1. V lost 5 bases to trimming and J lost 4 bases; unmatched junction nucleotides: 8. CDR3 length: 15 amino acids. CDR1 is MDHEN and CDR2 is SYDVKM in the germline V gene.